This entry lists 11 T cell receptor beta chains sequenced from one sample in a study of OX40 agonist ivuxolimab in advanced cancers. Sequenced by immunoSEQ multiplex PCR; TCRdb stores in-frame clones only, minus some. This sample yields about 70,000 clones, of which 92% are seen a single time; 7.6% belongs to the top ten. Specimen: CD4+ or CD8+ T cells sorted from blood, collected in a trial of the OX40 agonist ivuxolimab. The receptors derive from an adult with an advanced solid tumor such as melanoma, head and neck, liver or kidney cancer.

The rearrangement links TRBV6-5 to TRBJ2-7, with 7 bases identical to TRBD1. With 6 bases clipped from V and 12 bases from J, the junction kept 11 bases outside the gene matches. Germline V gene sequence: CDR1 MNHEY, CDR2 SVGAGI. This CDR3 spans 12 amino acids. CDR3 sequence (DNA): TGTGCCAGCAGCCCTCGGACAGGCCTTACGTACTTC. This translates into CASSPRTGLTYF.

This clone was recorded once. V is TRBV5-6 and J is TRBJ2-3; no clear D gene. The CDR3 totals 13 residues. CDR1 is SGHDT, CDR2 YYEEEE, per germline. V dropped 0 bases and J dropped 2 bases, with 4 bases sitting between them. In DNA form, the CDR3 reads TGTGCCAGCAGCTTGGGCCACACAGATACGCAGTATTTT. Protein product: CASSLGHTDTQYF.

V gene TRBV6-4 combines with J gene TRBJ1-4; D unclear. The V gene lost 3 bases and the J gene lost 0 bases, with 5 bases spanning the gap. Germline-derived CDR1 and CDR2 are MRHNA and SNTAGT. The CDR3 runs to 14 residues. The chain's CDR3 is CASSEGPTNEKLFF. In nucleotides, the CDR3 is TGTGCCAGCAGTGAGGGTCCAACTAATGAAAAACTGTTTTTT.

The chain is built from TRBV27 and TRBJ2-7, with 12 nucleotides matching TRBD2. J was trimmed by 4 bases and V by 2 bases; bases with no gene match: 3. Germline V gene sequence: CDR1 MNHEY, CDR2 SMNVEV (reference sequence). There are 15 residues in the CDR3. CDR3 sequence (DNA): TGTGCCAGCAGTTTAAGGACTAGCGGGGTATACGAGCAGTACTTC. As protein: CASSLRTSGVYEQYF.

The V gene is TRBV19, the J gene TRBJ1-5; 9 bases line up with TRBD1. V lost 7 bases and J lost 2; bases outside the gene matches: 6. Germline CDR1 LNHDA, CDR2 SQIVND (reference sequence). The CDR3 runs to 15 residues. The CDR3 DNA reads TGTGCCAGTATGGGGGACAGGGAGGGCAATCAGCCCCAGCATTTT. This encodes CASMGDREGNQPQHF.

The CDR3 here is CASSLSGQGAYEQYF. Here the CDR3 DNA reads TGCGCCAGCAGCCTCTCTGGACAGGGGGCGTACGAGCAGTACTTC. V usage is TRBV5-1 and J usage is TRBJ2-7; 11 bases line up with TRBD1. This CDR3 has 15 amino acids. The V gene end was trimmed by 4 bases and the J gene end by 4 bases; junction bases not matched to a gene: 7. Germline V gives CDR1 SGHRS, CDR2 YFSETQ.

The chain has TRBV28 and TRBJ1-1; 8 bases are a match to TRBD1. CDR1 and CDR2 from the germline V gene are MDHEN and SYDVKM. V lost 6 bases, J lost 0 bases, and 6 bases stayed unmatched. This CDR3 has 15 residues. CDR3 DNA sequence: TGTGCCAGCAGCCGAGACAGGGGCATGAACACTGAAGCTTTCTTT. Translation: CASSRDRGMNTEAFF.

The rearrangement uses TRBV5-1 and TRBJ2-7; TRBD1 matches at 8 bases. With V trimmed by 4 bases and J by 2 bases, 2 bases remained unmatched. The CDR3 consists of 13 residues. Per germline, CDR1 SGHRS and CDR2 YFSETQ. The CDR3 region has the DNA TGCGCCAGCAGCCAGACAGGGGCCTACGAGCAGTACTTC. The encoded protein is CASSQTGAYEQYF.

The chain carries TRBV6-4 and TRBJ2-3; possibly TRBD2 for D (6 bases). Trimming removed 8 bases at V and 0 bases at J, with 12 bases between. There are 14 residues in the CDR3. Germline CDR1 MRHNA, CDR2 SNTAGT. As DNA, the CDR3 is TGTGCCAGCTCCCCCGGGACTAGCACAGATACGCAGTATTTT. Amino acid sequence: CASSPGTSTDTQYF.

Only one count was recorded for this clone. The chain employs TRBV29-1 and TRBJ2-7; 7 bases map to TRBD1. V gave up 4 bases and J gave up 2 bases; unmatched junction bases: 11. CDR1 and CDR2 from the germline V gene are SQVTM and ANQGSEA. This CDR3 is built from 15 residues. The CDR3 region has the DNA TGCAGCGTTGTCCTAGGGACAGACCTACCCTACGAGCAGTACTTC. Encoded protein: CSVVLGTDLPYEQYF.

The chain has TRBV5-6 and TRBJ2-5, with D possibly TRBD1 on 6 matching bases. Between the trimmed V and J ends, which lost 5 bases and 11 bases, there was a span of 19 bases. Germline assignment: CDR1 SGHDT and CDR2 YYEEEE. This CDR3 comprises 13 residues. The CDR3 reads CASSTGSQAWQYF. The DNA of the CDR3 is TGTGCCAGCAGTACAGGGTCCCAAGCTTGGCAGTACTTC.